This T cell receptor beta chain was identified during a study of long-term antiretroviral therapy in people with HIV. It was version v3.0 of the immunoSEQ assay that was run at survey level. The data were produced by immunoSEQ multiplex PCR, yet TCRdb's version contains in-frame clones alone and is incomplete. The sample has about 35,000 clones, approximately 72% seen once. In each sample, about 0.9-10 million cryopreserved PBMC were present before DNA extraction. The sample in question was unsorted PBMCs, obtained 3 years after starting antiretroviral therapy. The sequence was collected from a man aged 50 to 59 with HIV.

Here the CDR3 reads CASSKTGPYQETQYF. The DNA for the CDR3 is TGTGCCAGCAGCAAGACAGGGCCTTACCAAGAGACCCAGTACTTC. The V gene is TRBV6-5, the J gene TRBJ2-5; 7 bases fit TRBD1. The V and J ends lost 6 bases and 0 bases, in that order; junction bases with no gene match: 7. The CDR3 totals 15 residues. Germline V gene lookup returns CDR1 MNHEY and CDR2 SVGAGI.